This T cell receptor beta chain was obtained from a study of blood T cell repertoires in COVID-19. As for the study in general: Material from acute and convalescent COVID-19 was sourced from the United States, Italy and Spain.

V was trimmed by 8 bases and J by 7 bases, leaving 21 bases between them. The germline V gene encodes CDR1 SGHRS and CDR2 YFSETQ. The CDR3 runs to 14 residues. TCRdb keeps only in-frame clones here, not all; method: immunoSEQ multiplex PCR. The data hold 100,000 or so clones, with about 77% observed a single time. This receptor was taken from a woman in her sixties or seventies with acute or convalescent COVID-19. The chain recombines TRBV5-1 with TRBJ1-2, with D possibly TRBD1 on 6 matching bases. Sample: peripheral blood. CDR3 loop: CASQTTGLGVGYTF. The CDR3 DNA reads TGCGCCAGTCAGACTACAGGGCTTGGGGTTGGCTACACCTTC.